This TCR beta chain was recorded in a study of shared clonotypes between healthy human individuals. Method: immunoSEQ multiplex PCR; TCRdb's copy keeps in-frame clones and lacks some. The profile shows approximately 700,000 clones, more than 70% of them singletons. V dropped 6 bases and J dropped 2 bases, with 16 bases sitting between them. Per germline, CDR1 SGHRS and CDR2 YFSETQ. The CDR3 has 15 residues. This sequence joins TRBV5-1 and TRBJ2-3; possible D gene TRBD1, 6 bases. This TCR was sampled from a young woman in good health. The material sequenced was memory CD4+ T cells sorted from blood. Subset denoted: CD45RA-negative fraction. CDR3 coding DNA: TGCGCCAGCAAAATGGAAGGGGGTTCCACAGATACGCAGTATTTT. This codes for CASKMEGGSTDTQYF.